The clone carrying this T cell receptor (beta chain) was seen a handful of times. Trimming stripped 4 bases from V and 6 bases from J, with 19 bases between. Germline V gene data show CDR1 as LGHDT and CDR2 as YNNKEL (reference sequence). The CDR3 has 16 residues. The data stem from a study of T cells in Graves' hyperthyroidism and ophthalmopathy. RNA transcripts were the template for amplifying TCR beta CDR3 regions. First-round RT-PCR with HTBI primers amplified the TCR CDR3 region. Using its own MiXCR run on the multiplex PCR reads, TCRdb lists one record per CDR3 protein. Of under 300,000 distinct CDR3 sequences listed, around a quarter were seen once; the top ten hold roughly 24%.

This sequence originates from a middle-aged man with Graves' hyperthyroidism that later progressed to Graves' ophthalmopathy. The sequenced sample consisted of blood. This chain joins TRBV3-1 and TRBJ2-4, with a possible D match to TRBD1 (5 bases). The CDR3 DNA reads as TGTGCCAGCAGCCCCAGGGCGAGCACTATACTAAACATTCAGTACTTC. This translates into CASSPRASTILNIQYF.